Each of the 8 T cell receptor beta chains below was sequenced from the same sample in a study of blood T cell repertoires in COVID-19. Here immunoSEQ multiplex PCR was the method, and the copy in TCRdb shows in-frame clones only, minus some. The table lists approximately 47,000 clones, 80% to 90% of them singletons. The specimen sequenced was peripheral blood. These receptors all come from a human donor with active COVID-19. The donor label of this sample is uncertain.

V usage is TRBV10-3 and J usage is TRBJ1-2; no definite D call. This CDR3 spans 12 amino acids. CDR1 ENHRY and CDR2 SYGVKD come from the germline V gene. V was trimmed by 4 bases and J by 8 bases, leaving 11 bases between them. In nucleotides, the CDR3 is TGTGCCATCAGTGTCGGTGAACGGGGCTACACCTTC. Protein: CAISVGERGYTF.

This clone was counted once. J is TRBJ2-7 and V is TRBV7-9; 7 bases fit TRBD1. The CDR3 is 13 residues long. V dropped 4 bases and J dropped 4; count of bases not matched to a gene: 4. The V gene's germline CDR1 is SEHNR and CDR2 FQNEAQ (reference sequence). The CDR3, as DNA: TGTGCCAGCAGCTCCGGACAGGTATACGAGCAGTACTTC. Its translation is CASSSGQVYEQYF.

The chain uses TRBV30 and TRBJ2-3; D not resolved. V was pared by 2 bases and J by 0 bases, with 6 bases between. The germline CDR1 and CDR2 sequences are GTSNPN and SVGIG (reference sequence). This CDR3 has 13 amino acids. The CDR3 DNA reads TGTGCCTGGAGTTCGACAAGCACAGATACGCAGTATTTT. Translating gives CAWSSTSTDTQYF.

CDR3 nucleotide sequence: TGTGCCAGCAGTTACTCCCTCGGAGACCCTTTGTACGAGCAGTACTTC. Protein: CASSYSLGDPLYEQYF. The V call is TRBV6-2 or TRBV6-3, the J call TRBJ2-7; the D is unclear. CDR1 MNHEY and CDR2 SVGEGT come from the germline V gene. The CDR3 extends over 16 amino acids. The ends were cut back, 0 bases at V and 4 bases at J, with 16 bases in the middle.

The chain joins TRBV3-1 (or the pseudogene TRBV3-2) to TRBJ1-1; D not resolved. The length of the CDR3 is 14 residues. Germline values: CDR1 LGHDT, CDR2 YNNKEL (reference sequence). V shed 3 bases and J shed 0 bases, with 8 bases lying between them. CDR3 loop: CASSQAAVNTEAFF. CDR3 nucleotide sequence: TGTGCCAGCAGCCAGGCGGCCGTGAACACTGAAGCTTTCTTT.

The chain combines TRBV7-9 with TRBJ1-2; a weak D match, TRBD1 (6 bases). The germline V and J ends were trimmed by 3 bases and 4 bases, with 12 bases remaining between them. Germline loops: CDR1 SEHNR, CDR2 FQNEAQ (reference sequence). CDR3 size: 14 residues. The DNA for the CDR3 is TGTGCCAGCAGCTTCGCTCTGGACAGCTATGGCTACACCTTC. It specifies CASSFALDSYGYTF.

This chain connects TRBV5-1 to TRBJ2-1, with D possibly TRBD1 on 5 matching bases. This CDR3 is 14 amino acids long. The germline CDR1 and CDR2 sequences are SGHRS and YFSETQ. V was trimmed by 0 bases and J by 10 bases, leaving 14 bases between them. CDR3 loop: CASSLEGSKGEQFF. The CDR3 nucleotides read TGCGCCAGCAGCTTGGAGGGGTCGAAAGGGGAGCAGTTCTTC.

This clone was detected once. The CDR3 sequence is CASSFSGPPNEKLFF. As DNA, the CDR3 is TGCGCCAGCAGCTTCTCAGGCCCACCTAATGAAAAACTGTTTTTT. The chain couples TRBV5-1 to TRBJ1-4; D ambiguous. CDR1 and CDR2 from the germline V gene are SGHRS and YFSETQ. The V end lost 2 bases, the J end lost 3 bases, and 11 bases lay between the germline ends. This CDR3 has 15 residues.